Shown below are 12 T cell receptor beta chains from a single sample sequenced in a study of blood T cell repertoires in COVID-19. Only in-frame clones appear in the TCRdb table, and some are missing; sequencing was by immunoSEQ multiplex PCR. The repertoire has 300,000 to 400,000 clones, approximately 90% of them found once; the top ten carry 7.5% to 10%. Sequenced: peripheral blood. All receptors come from a man aged 25 to 40 with COVID-19, enrolled during active disease.

The chain recombines TRBV5-1 with TRBJ1-6; D not certain. Per germline, CDR1 SGHRS and CDR2 YFSETQ. The V gene lost 0 bases and the J gene lost 5 bases, with 9 bases spanning the gap. CDR3 length equals 15 residues. CDR3 DNA: TGCGCCAGCAGCTTGGGTCCGGGGAATAATTCACCCCTCCACTTT. Translated: CASSLGPGNNSPLHF.

This clone occurred a few times. The rearrangement uses TRBV18 and TRBJ2-7; D gene uncertain. V lost 4 bases, J lost 3 bases, and 7 bases lay in between. In germline, CDR1 is KGHSH, CDR2 LQKENI. This CDR3 contains 12 residues. The CDR3 region has the DNA TGTGCCAGCTCACTCTATAGCTACGAGCAGTACTTC. Amino acids: CASSLYSYEQYF. Full variable domain (outside the CDR3, taken from reference TRBV18 and TRBJ2-7): NAGVMQNPRHLVRRRGQEARLRCSPMKGHSHVYWYRQLPEEGLKFMVYLQKENIIDESGMPKERFSAEFPKEGPSILRIQQVVRGDSAAYFCASSLYSYEQYFGPGTRLTVT.

The chain links TRBV27 to TRBJ2-1; 11 bases are shared with TRBD1. This CDR3 has 16 residues. The germline V gene encodes CDR1 MNHEY and CDR2 SMNVEV (reference sequence). The J segment lost 7 bases and the V segment lost 7 bases, leaving 12 bases of the junction unmatched. The CDR3 nucleotides read TGTGCCAGCAAACTCGGGACAGGGGGAACTCGTAATGAGCAGTTCTTC. It is translated as CASKLGTGGTRNEQFF.

The rearrangement uses TRBV20-1 and TRBJ2-2, with D unclear. Germline-derived CDR1 and CDR2 are DFQATT and SNEGSKA (reference sequence). V was pared by 1 base and J by 6 bases, with 3 bases between. The CDR3 has 11 residues. The CDR3 coding sequence is TGCAGTGCTAGAGGGCCCGGGGAGCTGTTTTTT. It encodes CSARGPGELFF.

CDR3 bases: TGTGCCAGCCGGACTAGCGGAGCTACAGATACGCAGTATTTT. The encoded protein is CASRTSGATDTQYF. This chain connects TRBV2 to TRBJ2-3; 10 bases match TRBD2. The junction had 5 bases not matched to a gene; V was cut back by 8 bases and J by 3 bases. Germline V gene data show CDR1 as SNHLY and CDR2 as FYNNEI. The CDR3 has 14 residues.

The chain employs TRBV2 and TRBJ2-5, with TRBD1 matching over 7 bases. The CDR3 runs 13 residues. The germline CDR1 and CDR2 sequences are SNHLY and FYNNEI. Unmatched junction bases numbered 10, after V lost 11 bases and J lost 4 bases. CDR3 DNA: TGTGCCGGGGGACAGTCGGGTGCAGAGACCCAGTACTTC. Translating gives CAGGQSGAETQYF.

The CDR3 DNA reads TGTGCCAGTCGACAGGGGGCTGTTGGAAACACCATATATTTT. Protein: CASRQGAVGNTIYF. The chain carries TRBV19 and TRBJ1-3; TRBD1 agrees at 10 bases. V was clipped by 8 bases and J by 3 bases; unmatched bases: 4. Germline lookup yields CDR1 LNHDA and CDR2 SQIVND (reference sequence). The CDR3 is 14 amino acids.

This chain links TRBV6-5 with TRBJ2-6, with D hard to call. This CDR3 is built from 15 residues. CDR1 and CDR2 (germline): MNHEY, SVGAGI. Trimming shortened V by 0 bases and J by 3 bases, and 6 bases separated the two germline ends. The chain's CDR3 is CASSYSGFGANVLTF. The CDR3 coding sequence is TGTGCCAGCAGTTACTCTGGCTTTGGGGCCAACGTCCTGACTTTC.

This chain uses TRBV4-3 with TRBJ2-3; D is perhaps TRBD1 (7 bases). CDR3 size: 18 residues. In germline, CDR1 is LGHNA, CDR2 YSLEER. V was shortened by 0 bases and J by 1 base, with 17 bases between the two germline ends. The CDR3 loop reads CASSQDLGGGGGTDTQYF. CDR3 bases: TGCGCCAGCAGCCAAGATCTGGGCGGAGGGGGCGGCACAGATACGCAGTATTTT.

This chain uses TRBV27 with TRBJ2-7, with D possibly being TRBD2 (5 bases). Germline CDR1 and CDR2: MNHEY and SMNVEV (reference sequence). The CDR3 is 14 residues long. Trimming cost V 5 bases and J 5 bases, with 16 bases left between them. CDR3 amino acids: CASSAPGERDEQYF. The CDR3 DNA reads TGTGCCAGCAGTGCCCCCGGGGAGAGGGACGAGCAGTACTTC.

The CDR3 DNA sequence: TGTGCCAGCAGCCACATAGACAGGGCTAATGAAAAACTGTTTTTT. Its protein product is CASSHIDRANEKLFF. V is TRBV4-2 and J is TRBJ1-4; TRBD1 aligns across 7 bases. CDR1 and CDR2 from the germline V gene are LGHNA and YNFKEQ. Trimming cost V 3 bases and J 3 bases; bases outside gene matches: 4. The CDR3 consists of 15 residues.

The rearrangement links TRBV7-2 to TRBJ2-2, with 9 positions matching TRBD1. J lost 2 bases, V lost 4 bases, and 8 bases had no gene match. CDR3 length equals 17 residues. Germline CDR1 SGHTA, CDR2 FQGNSA. This CDR3 reads CASSSDWDRVNTGELFF. In DNA, the CDR3 is TGTGCCAGCAGCTCCGATTGGGACAGGGTAAACACCGGGGAGCTGTTTTTT.